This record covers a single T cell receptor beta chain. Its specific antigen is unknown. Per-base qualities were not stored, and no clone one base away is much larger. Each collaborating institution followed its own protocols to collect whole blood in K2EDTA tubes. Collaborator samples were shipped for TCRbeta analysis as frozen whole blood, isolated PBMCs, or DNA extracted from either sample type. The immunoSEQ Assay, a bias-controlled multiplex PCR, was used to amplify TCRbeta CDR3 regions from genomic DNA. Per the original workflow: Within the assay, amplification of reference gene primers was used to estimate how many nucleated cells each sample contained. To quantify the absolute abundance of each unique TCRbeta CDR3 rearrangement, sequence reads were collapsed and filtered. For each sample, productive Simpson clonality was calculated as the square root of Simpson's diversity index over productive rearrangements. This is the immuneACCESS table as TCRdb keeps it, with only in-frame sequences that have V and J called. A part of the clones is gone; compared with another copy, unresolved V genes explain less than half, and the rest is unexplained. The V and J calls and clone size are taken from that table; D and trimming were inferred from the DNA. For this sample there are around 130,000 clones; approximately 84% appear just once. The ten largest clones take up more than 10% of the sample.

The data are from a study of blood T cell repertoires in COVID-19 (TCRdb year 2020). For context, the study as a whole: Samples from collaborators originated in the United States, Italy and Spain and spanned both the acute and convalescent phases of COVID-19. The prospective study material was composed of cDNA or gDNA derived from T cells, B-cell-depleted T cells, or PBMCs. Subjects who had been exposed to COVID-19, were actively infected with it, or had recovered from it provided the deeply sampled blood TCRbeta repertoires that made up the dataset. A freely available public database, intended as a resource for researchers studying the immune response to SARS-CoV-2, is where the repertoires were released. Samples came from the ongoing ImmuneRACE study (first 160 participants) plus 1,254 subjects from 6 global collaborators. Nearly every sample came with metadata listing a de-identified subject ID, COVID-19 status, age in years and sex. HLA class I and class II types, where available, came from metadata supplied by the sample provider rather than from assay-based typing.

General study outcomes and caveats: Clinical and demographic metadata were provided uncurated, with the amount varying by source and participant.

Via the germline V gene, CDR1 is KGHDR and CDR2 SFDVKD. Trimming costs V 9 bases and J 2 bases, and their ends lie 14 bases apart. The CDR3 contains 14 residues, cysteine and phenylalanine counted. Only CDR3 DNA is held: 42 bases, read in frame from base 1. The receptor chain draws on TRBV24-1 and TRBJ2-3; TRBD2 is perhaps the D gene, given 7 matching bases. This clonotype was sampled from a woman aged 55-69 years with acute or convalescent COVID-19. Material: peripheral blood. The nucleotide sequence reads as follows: TGTGCCACCGCCCGGGGGGCCTACACAGATACGCAGTATTTT. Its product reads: CATARGAYTDTQYF.